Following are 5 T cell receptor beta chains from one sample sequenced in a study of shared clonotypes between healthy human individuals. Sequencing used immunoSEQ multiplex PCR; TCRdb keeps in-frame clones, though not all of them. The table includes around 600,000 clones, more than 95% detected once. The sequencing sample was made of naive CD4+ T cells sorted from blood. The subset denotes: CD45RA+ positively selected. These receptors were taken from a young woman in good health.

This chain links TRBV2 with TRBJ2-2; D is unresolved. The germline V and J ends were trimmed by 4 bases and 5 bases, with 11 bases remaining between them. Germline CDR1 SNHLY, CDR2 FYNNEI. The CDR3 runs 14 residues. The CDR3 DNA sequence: TGTGCCAGCAGTGGTAGAGCCCCAACCGGGGAGCTGTTTTTT. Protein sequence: CASSGRAPTGELFF. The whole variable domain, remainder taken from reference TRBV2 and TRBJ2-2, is EPEVTQTPSHQVTQMGQEVILRCVPISNHLYFYWYRQILGQKVEFLVSFYNNEISEKSEIFDDQFSVERPDGSNFTLKIRSTKLEDSAMYFCASSGRAPTGELFFGEGSRLTVL.

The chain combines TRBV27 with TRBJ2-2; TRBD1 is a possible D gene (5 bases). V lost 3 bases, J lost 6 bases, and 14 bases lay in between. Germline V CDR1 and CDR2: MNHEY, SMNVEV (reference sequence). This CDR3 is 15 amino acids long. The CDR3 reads CASSFSTQGPGELFF. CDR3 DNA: TGTGCCAGCAGTTTCTCTACCCAGGGCCCCGGGGAGCTGTTTTTT.

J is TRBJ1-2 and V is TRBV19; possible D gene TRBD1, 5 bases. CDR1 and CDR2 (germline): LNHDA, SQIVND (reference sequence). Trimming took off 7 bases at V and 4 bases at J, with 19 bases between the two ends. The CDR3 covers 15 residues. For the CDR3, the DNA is TGTGCCAGTACTACCTTTTCCCGGAGGGGCTATGGCTACACCTTC. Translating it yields CASTTFSRRGYGYTF.

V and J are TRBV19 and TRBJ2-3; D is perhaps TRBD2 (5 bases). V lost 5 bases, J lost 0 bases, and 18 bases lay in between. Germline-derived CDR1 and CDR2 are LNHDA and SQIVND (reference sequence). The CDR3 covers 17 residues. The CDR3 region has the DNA TGTGCCAGTAGTTCCGGCGTGGGGAGAAGGAGCACAGATACGCAGTATTTT. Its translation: CASSSGVGRRSTDTQYF.

CDR3 protein: CASSSPAGSDYEQYF. The CDR3 nucleotides read TGTGCCAGCAGTTCTCCGGCAGGGAGCGATTACGAGCAGTACTTC. V usage is TRBV28 and J usage is TRBJ2-7; TRBD1 or TRBD2 may be the D gene (5 bases each). Germline V CDR1 and CDR2: MDHEN, SYDVKM. The CDR3 runs to 15 residues. V was pared by 4 bases and J by 4 bases, with 17 bases between.